Listed below are T cell receptor beta chains from one sample, sequenced in a study of blood T cells in healthy people across ages. TCRdb fed the 5' RACE reads into MiXCR, producing one record per CDR3 protein. Of about 1.7 million distinct CDR3 sequences in the sample, over 25% were seen once. The sequenced material came from blood. These TCRs come from a woman in her 30s in good health. The CDR3 runs from the conserved cysteine through the conserved F or W. The order of the fields is CDR3 protein, CDR3 DNA, clone size, D gene, V gene, J gene. The D gene is left open where the match is weak. Expanded clones get a size class; other rows say once, few or many, or leave the size out.

cdr3_aa: CSARDLPRGTSTDTQYF
cdr3_nt: TGCAGTGCTAGAGATCTCCCCAGAGGGACTAGCACAGATACGCAGTATTTT
clone_size: .
d_call: .
v_call: TRBV20-1
j_call: TRBJ2-3

cdr3_aa: CSAKSVITEAFF
cdr3_nt: TGCAGCGCAAAATCGGTGATCACTGAAGCTTTCTTT
clone_size: few
d_call: .
v_call: TRBV29-1
j_call: TRBJ1-1

cdr3_aa: CASSYPRKDYEQFF
cdr3_nt: TGTGCCAGCAGTTACCCTAGGAAGGACTATGAGCAGTTCTTC
clone_size: few
d_call: .
v_call: TRBV12-3/TRBV12-4
j_call: TRBJ2-1

cdr3_aa: CASSLGPSYQETQYF
cdr3_nt: TGCGCCAGCAGCTTGGGACCATCGTACCAAGAGACCCAGTACTTC
clone_size: .
d_call: .
v_call: TRBV5-1
j_call: TRBJ2-5

cdr3_aa: CASSYVTGAGSQYF
cdr3_nt: TGTGCCAGCAGTTACGTAACCGGGGCCGGGTCGCAGTATTTT
clone_size: few
d_call: .
v_call: TRBV6-5
j_call: TRBJ2-3

cdr3_aa: CASSSPGHGNTGELFF
cdr3_nt: TGTGCCAGCAGTTCCCCGGGACATGGGAACACCGGGGAGCTGTTTTTT
clone_size: few
d_call: .
v_call: TRBV28
j_call: TRBJ2-2

cdr3_aa: CASSQDRYRNEQYF
cdr3_nt: TGTGCCAGCAGCCAAGATCGGTACAGAAACGAGCAGTACTTC
clone_size: .
d_call: .
v_call: TRBV3-1
j_call: TRBJ2-7

cdr3_aa: CASSSSQTGVETQYF
cdr3_nt: TGTGCCAGCAGTAGCTCCCAGACAGGGGTAGAGACCCAGTACTTC
clone_size: .
d_call: TRBD1
v_call: TRBV27
j_call: TRBJ2-5

cdr3_aa: CAIKAETDTQYF
cdr3_nt: TGTGCCATCAAGGCGGAAACAGATACGCAGTATTTT
clone_size: few
d_call: .
v_call: TRBV10-3
j_call: TRBJ2-3

cdr3_aa: CASSQDKRGELFF
cdr3_nt: TGCGCCAGCAGCCAAGATAAGAGGGGGGAGCTGTTTTTT
clone_size: .
d_call: .
v_call: TRBV4-3
j_call: TRBJ2-2

cdr3_aa: CSGNLTPDNYNEQFF
cdr3_nt: TGCAGCGGGAATCTAACCCCCGACAATTACAATGAGCAGTTCTTC
clone_size: many
d_call: .
v_call: TRBV29-1
j_call: TRBJ2-1

cdr3_aa: CASSLRGALSGANVLTF
cdr3_nt: TGTGCCAGCAGCCTGCGTGGGGCCCTCTCTGGGGCCAACGTCCTGACTTTC
clone_size: .
d_call: .
v_call: TRBV11-2
j_call: TRBJ2-6

cdr3_aa: CASSIGGQPQHF
cdr3_nt: TGTGCCAGTAGTATAGGGGGTCAGCCCCAGCATTTT
clone_size: .
d_call: .
v_call: TRBV19
j_call: TRBJ1-5

cdr3_aa: CSAKKTSSSYGQYF
cdr3_nt: TGCAGTGCTAAAAAGACTAGCTCTTCATACGGGCAGTACTTC
clone_size: .
d_call: TRBD2
v_call: TRBV20-1
j_call: TRBJ2-5

cdr3_aa: CASSQGVGQGQETQYF
cdr3_nt: TGCGCCAGCAGCCAAGGGGTGGGACAGGGTCAAGAGACCCAGTACTTC
clone_size: .
d_call: TRBD1
v_call: TRBV4-1
j_call: TRBJ2-5

cdr3_aa: CAISESGRGSGNTIYF
cdr3_nt: TGTGCCATCAGTGAGTCTGGCAGGGGCTCTGGAAACACCATATATTTT
clone_size: .
d_call: .
v_call: TRBV10-3
j_call: TRBJ1-3

cdr3_aa: CASSTGVGTQYF
cdr3_nt: TGTGCCAGCAGTACAGGGGTTGGGACCCAGTACTTC
clone_size: few
d_call: TRBD1
v_call: TRBV27
j_call: TRBJ2-5

cdr3_aa: CASSLDGAGAGELFF
cdr3_nt: TGCGCCAGCAGCTTGGACGGTGCGGGAGCTGGGGAGCTGTTTTTT
clone_size: few
d_call: TRBD2
v_call: TRBV5-1
j_call: TRBJ2-2

cdr3_aa: CASGLVRDSYEQYF
cdr3_nt: TGTGCTAGTGGTTTGGTACGGGACAGCTACGAGCAGTACTTC
clone_size: .
d_call: TRBD1
v_call: TRBV12-5
j_call: TRBJ2-7

cdr3_aa: CASSVHLGNGYTF
cdr3_nt: TGTGCCAGCAGTGTCCATCTCGGGAATGGCTACACCTTC
clone_size: .
d_call: .
v_call: TRBV6-4
j_call: TRBJ1-2

cdr3_aa: CASSEVLNSPLHF
cdr3_nt: TGTGCCAGCAGTGAAGTCCTTAATTCACCCCTCCACTTT
clone_size: few
d_call: .
v_call: TRBV6-1
j_call: TRBJ1-6

cdr3_aa: CASSIRGWSGGGSYEQYF
cdr3_nt: TGTGCCAGCAGCATAAGAGGTTGGAGCGGAGGGGGCTCCTACGAGCAGTACTTC
clone_size: many
d_call: .
v_call: TRBV7-9
j_call: TRBJ2-7

cdr3_aa: CATSSGYGYTF
cdr3_nt: TGTGCCACCAGCAGCGGCTATGGCTACACCTTC
clone_size: many
d_call: .
v_call: TRBV15
j_call: TRBJ1-2

cdr3_aa: CASRETGSRNQPQHF
cdr3_nt: TGTGCCAGCAGAGAGACAGGGTCTCGCAATCAGCCCCAGCATTTT
clone_size: few
d_call: TRBD1
v_call: TRBV12-3/TRBV12-4
j_call: TRBJ1-5

cdr3_aa: CASRATQGGFGYTF
cdr3_nt: TGTGCCAGCAGGGCCACGCAGGGGGGGTTCGGCTACACCTTC
clone_size: few
d_call: TRBD1
v_call: TRBV12-3/TRBV12-4
j_call: TRBJ1-2

cdr3_aa: CASSLTASFSGNTIYF
cdr3_nt: TGTGCCAGCAGCTTAACCGCGTCTTTCTCTGGAAACACCATATATTTT
clone_size: .
d_call: .
v_call: TRBV7-9
j_call: TRBJ1-3

cdr3_aa: CASSLASSPPSYEQYF
cdr3_nt: TGCGCCAGCAGCTTGGCTAGTAGTCCCCCTTCCTACGAGCAGTACTTC
clone_size: .
d_call: .
v_call: TRBV5-1
j_call: TRBJ2-7

cdr3_aa: CASSSEPGLVKDTQYF
cdr3_nt: TGTGCCAGCAGCTCCGAACCGGGACTAGTTAAGGATACGCAGTATTTT
clone_size: .
d_call: TRBD2
v_call: TRBV7-9
j_call: TRBJ2-3

cdr3_aa: CASSEAGTLSSYEQYF
cdr3_nt: TGTGCCAGCAGTGAAGCCGGGACTTTGAGCTCCTACGAGCAGTACTTC
clone_size: .
d_call: .
v_call: TRBV2
j_call: TRBJ2-7

cdr3_aa: CASSSDRGSDEKLFF
cdr3_nt: TGCGCCAGCAGCTCGGACAGGGGTTCGGATGAAAAACTGTTTTTT
clone_size: .
d_call: TRBD1
v_call: TRBV5-1
j_call: TRBJ1-4

cdr3_aa: CASSLAGQGDGYTF
cdr3_nt: TGTGCCAGCAGTTTAGCCGGACAGGGGGATGGCTACACCTTC
clone_size: .
d_call: TRBD1
v_call: TRBV12-3/TRBV12-4
j_call: TRBJ1-2

cdr3_aa: CASSLRSANEQFF
cdr3_nt: TGTGCCAGCAGTTTAAGGTCTGCAAATGAGCAGTTCTTC
clone_size: many
d_call: .
v_call: TRBV12-3/TRBV12-4
j_call: TRBJ2-1

cdr3_aa: CASSLVTGGEKLFF
cdr3_nt: TGCGCCAGCAGCTTGGTTACAGGGGGCGAAAAACTGTTTTTT
clone_size: few
d_call: TRBD1
v_call: TRBV5-1
j_call: TRBJ1-4

cdr3_aa: CSATSGHPNQPQHF
cdr3_nt: TGCAGTGCTACTTCGGGACACCCAAATCAGCCCCAGCATTTT
clone_size: .
d_call: .
v_call: TRBV20-1
j_call: TRBJ1-5

cdr3_aa: CASSYRGGHTDTQYF
cdr3_nt: TGTGCCAGCAGTTACAGGGGGGGTCACACAGATACGCAGTATTTT
clone_size: few
d_call: .
v_call: TRBV6-5
j_call: TRBJ2-3

cdr3_aa: CASRNLAGRNEQFF
cdr3_nt: TGTGCCAGCAGGAACCTAGCGGGACGCAATGAGCAGTTCTTC
clone_size: many
d_call: TRBD2
v_call: TRBV5-5
j_call: TRBJ2-1

cdr3_aa: CSAQGGGLPPAETQYF
cdr3_nt: TGCAGTGCCCAGGGGGGGGGACTCCCACCTGCCGAGACCCAGTACTTC
clone_size: .
d_call: .
v_call: TRBV20-1
j_call: TRBJ2-5

cdr3_aa: CASSFVGRYTF
cdr3_nt: TGTGCCAGCAGTTTTGTAGGGCGCTACACCTTC
clone_size: few
d_call: .
v_call: TRBV12-3/TRBV12-4
j_call: TRBJ1-2

cdr3_aa: CSATASGTGINQETQYF
cdr3_nt: TGCAGTGCTACCGCTTCGGGGACAGGGATTAACCAAGAGACCCAGTACTTC
clone_size: few
d_call: TRBD1
v_call: TRBV20-1
j_call: TRBJ2-5